This is a list of T cell receptor beta chains from one sample in a study of T cells after yellow fever vaccination. MiXCR, run by TCRdb on the 5' RACE reads, gives a single entry per CDR3 protein. The table has approximately 610,000 distinct CDR3 sequences, less than 20% seen once. Sequences were derived from PBMCs, sampled about 5 days after the first yellow fever vaccination. These TCRs come from a man between 18 and 29 years old who received the YFV17D yellow fever vaccine. The CDR3 runs from the conserved cysteine through the conserved F or W. Fields, in order: J gene, D gene, V gene, clone size, CDR3 DNA, CDR3 protein. The D gene is left open where the match is weak. Clone size is not always given. Where it is, it says once, few, many or a class for expanded clones.

j_gene: TRBJ2-5; d_gene: TRBD2; v_gene: TRBV20-1; abundance: .; CDR3nt: TGCAGTGCCATCCCAGCGGGGAAAGAGACCCAGTACTTC; CDR3aa: CSAIPAGKETQYF
j_gene: TRBJ2-5; d_gene: .; v_gene: TRBV12-3/TRBV12-4; abundance: many; CDR3nt: TGTGCCAGCAGTTTGACCCGGGACACCCAAGAGACCCAGTACTTC; CDR3aa: CASSLTRDTQETQYF
j_gene: TRBJ2-3; d_gene: .; v_gene: TRBV6-4; abundance: .; CDR3nt: TGTGCCAGCAGTGATCCAGGAACTAGCACAGATACGCAGTATTTT; CDR3aa: CASSDPGTSTDTQYF
j_gene: TRBJ1-2; d_gene: TRBD1; v_gene: TRBV6-1; abundance: few; CDR3nt: TGTGCCAGCAGTAAACAGGGGTCGCATGGCTACACCTTC; CDR3aa: CASSKQGSHGYTF
j_gene: TRBJ1-1; d_gene: TRBD1; v_gene: TRBV5-6; abundance: few; CDR3nt: TGTGCCAGCAGCTTAGGGCCAGGGGGGACGAACACTGAAGCTTTCTTT; CDR3aa: CASSLGPGGTNTEAFF
j_gene: TRBJ2-1; d_gene: .; v_gene: TRBV6-1; abundance: few; CDR3nt: TGTGCCAGCAGTGAAAGGAACCCCTCCTACAATGAGCAGTTCTTC; CDR3aa: CASSERNPSYNEQFF
j_gene: TRBJ2-5; d_gene: TRBD2; v_gene: TRBV7-2; abundance: .; CDR3nt: TGTGCCAGCAGCCCCAGGACTAGCGCGGAGACCCAGTACTTC; CDR3aa: CASSPRTSAETQYF
j_gene: TRBJ1-2; d_gene: .; v_gene: TRBV20-1; abundance: .; CDR3nt: TGCAGTGCTAGGCGGGGAAATGGCTACACCTTC; CDR3aa: CSARRGNGYTF
j_gene: TRBJ1-2; d_gene: TRBD1; v_gene: TRBV4-3; abundance: .; CDR3nt: TGCGCCAGCAGCCAAGAGGACAGGGGCCCCCTTAACTATGGCTACACCTTC; CDR3aa: CASSQEDRGPLNYGYTF
j_gene: TRBJ2-7; d_gene: .; v_gene: TRBV5-1; abundance: many; CDR3nt: TGCGCCAGTACAAGAAGCAGGGGACACGAGCAGTACTTC; CDR3aa: CASTRSRGHEQYF
j_gene: TRBJ2-1; d_gene: .; v_gene: TRBV12-3/TRBV12-4; abundance: .; CDR3nt: TGTGCCAGCAGTCCCCGAGGCGGGGCGCGGTTCGGTGAGCAGTTCTTC; CDR3aa: CASSPRGGARFGEQFF
j_gene: TRBJ1-1; d_gene: TRBD1; v_gene: TRBV20-1; abundance: .; CDR3nt: TGCAGTGCTTCGCAGGACAGGGACACTAAAGCTTTCTTT; CDR3aa: CSASQDRDTKAFF
j_gene: TRBJ2-3; d_gene: TRBD2; v_gene: TRBV5-4; abundance: few; CDR3nt: TGTGCCAGCAGACGACTAGCGGGGCCCACAGATACGCAGTATTTT; CDR3aa: CASRRLAGPTDTQYF
j_gene: TRBJ2-5; d_gene: .; v_gene: TRBV5-1; abundance: .; CDR3nt: TGCGCCAGCAGCTTGGGGACGTTCAGGGAGACCCAGTACTTC; CDR3aa: CASSLGTFRETQYF
j_gene: TRBJ2-3; d_gene: .; v_gene: TRBV7-9; abundance: few; CDR3nt: TGTGCCAGCAGCTTCGGCAGGGGGGTGGAAGATACGCAGTATTTT; CDR3aa: CASSFGRGVEDTQYF
j_gene: TRBJ1-6; d_gene: .; v_gene: TRBV4-2; abundance: few; CDR3nt: TGTGCCAGCAGCCAAGACCGGAAGAATTCACCCCTCCACTTT; CDR3aa: CASSQDRKNSPLHF
j_gene: TRBJ2-2; d_gene: .; v_gene: TRBV19; abundance: many; CDR3nt: TGTGCCAGTAGGCCAGGGACCGGGGAGCTGTTTTTT; CDR3aa: CASRPGTGELFF
j_gene: TRBJ1-1; d_gene: TRBD1; v_gene: TRBV2; abundance: .; CDR3nt: TGTGCCAGCAACGAACAGGGGGCGACTGAAGCTTTCTTT; CDR3aa: CASNEQGATEAFF
j_gene: TRBJ2-1; d_gene: .; v_gene: TRBV12-3/TRBV12-4; abundance: few; CDR3nt: TGTGCCAGCAGTTTGGATATTGGGGGCCTGAGAGGGCAGTTCTTC; CDR3aa: CASSLDIGGLRGQFF
j_gene: TRBJ1-6; d_gene: .; v_gene: TRBV15; abundance: few; CDR3nt: TGTGCCACCAGCAGATCAGGGAATTCACCCCTCCACTTT; CDR3aa: CATSRSGNSPLHF
j_gene: TRBJ1-1; d_gene: .; v_gene: TRBV5-5; abundance: few; CDR3nt: TGTGCCAGCAGCTTGGTATCCCAGACAGTGAACACTGAAGCTTTCTTT; CDR3aa: CASSLVSQTVNTEAFF
j_gene: TRBJ1-1; d_gene: .; v_gene: TRBV27; abundance: few; CDR3nt: TGTGCCAGCAGTTTATTGGGCACAGGCGATAACACTGAAGCTTTCTTT; CDR3aa: CASSLLGTGDNTEAFF
j_gene: TRBJ2-3; d_gene: .; v_gene: TRBV3-1; abundance: .; CDR3nt: TGTGCCAGCAGCCAAGTGCTCAGGAGCACAGATACGCAGTATTTT; CDR3aa: CASSQVLRSTDTQYF
j_gene: TRBJ1-5; d_gene: TRBD1; v_gene: TRBV6-5; abundance: few; CDR3nt: TGTGCCAGCAGTTACACAGGGGTCGGGCAGCCCCAGCATTTT; CDR3aa: CASSYTGVGQPQHF
j_gene: TRBJ2-5; d_gene: .; v_gene: TRBV18; abundance: few; CDR3nt: TGTGCCAGCTCACCCAACTCCCAAGAGACCCAGTACTTC; CDR3aa: CASSPNSQETQYF
j_gene: TRBJ2-7; d_gene: TRBD2; v_gene: TRBV4-1; abundance: .; CDR3nt: TGCGCCAGCAGCCGTAGCGGGGAGCTCTACGAGCAGTACTTC; CDR3aa: CASSRSGELYEQYF
j_gene: TRBJ2-3; d_gene: TRBD2; v_gene: TRBV11-2; abundance: .; CDR3nt: TGTGCCAGCAGCCCCAGGTGGCGACTAGCGGGGGGGAGCACAGATACGCAGTATTTT; CDR3aa: CASSPRWRLAGGSTDTQYF
j_gene: TRBJ2-5; d_gene: TRBD2; v_gene: TRBV4-2; abundance: .; CDR3nt: TGTGCCAGCAGCCAAACTAGCGGGAGCGCGGAGACCCAGTACTTC; CDR3aa: CASSQTSGSAETQYF
j_gene: TRBJ2-5; d_gene: TRBD1; v_gene: TRBV5-5; abundance: many; CDR3nt: TGTGCCAGCACCTGGGACAGGGAGACCCAGTACTTC; CDR3aa: CASTWDRETQYF
j_gene: TRBJ2-1; d_gene: .; v_gene: TRBV11-2; abundance: few; CDR3nt: TGTGCCAGCAGCTTCGGACTGATCAATGAGCAGTTCTTC; CDR3aa: CASSFGLINEQFF
j_gene: TRBJ1-4; d_gene: .; v_gene: TRBV4-2; abundance: many; CDR3nt: TGTGCCAGCAGCCAAGAGACAGCTAATGAAAAACTGTTTTTT; CDR3aa: CASSQETANEKLFF
j_gene: TRBJ1-6; d_gene: .; v_gene: TRBV6-5; abundance: few; CDR3nt: TGTGCCAGCAGTTACGATCAACAGGGACCTCTAAATTCACCCCTCCACTTT; CDR3aa: CASSYDQQGPLNSPLHF
j_gene: TRBJ2-3; d_gene: TRBD1; v_gene: TRBV28; abundance: .; CDR3nt: TGTGCCAGCAGTCTGGGGGACAGGGTAATAGATACGCAGTATTTT; CDR3aa: CASSLGDRVIDTQYF
j_gene: TRBJ1-4; d_gene: .; v_gene: TRBV2; abundance: many; CDR3nt: TGTGCCAGCAGTGATTTTGAAAAACTGTTTTTT; CDR3aa: CASSDFEKLFF
j_gene: TRBJ1-1; d_gene: .; v_gene: TRBV28; abundance: once; CDR3nt: TGTGCCAGCAGTTTTCGGAGGAACACTGAAGCTCTCTTT; CDR3aa: CASSFRRNTEALF
j_gene: TRBJ1-1; d_gene: .; v_gene: TRBV7-3; abundance: .; CDR3nt: TGTGCCAGCAGTTCCACAGGGAGGACTGAAGCTTTCTTT; CDR3aa: CASSSTGRTEAFF
j_gene: TRBJ1-3; d_gene: .; v_gene: TRBV5-1; abundance: few; CDR3nt: TGCGCCAGCAGCTCGGGGACTCGCATCTCTGGAAACACCATATATTTT; CDR3aa: CASSSGTRISGNTIYF
j_gene: TRBJ2-7; d_gene: .; v_gene: TRBV4-3; abundance: .; CDR3nt: TGCGCCAGCAGCCAAGACAGGTCTAGGACCTACGAGCAGTACTTC; CDR3aa: CASSQDRSRTYEQYF
j_gene: TRBJ1-1; d_gene: .; v_gene: TRBV5-1; abundance: .; CDR3nt: TGCGCCAGCAGCCCCGCAGTCCTCACGAACACTGAAGCTTTCTTT; CDR3aa: CASSPAVLTNTEAFF
j_gene: TRBJ1-6; d_gene: .; v_gene: TRBV12-3/TRBV12-4; abundance: .; CDR3nt: TGTGCCAGCAGTCGAGGGGGTGGTTCACCCCTCCACTTT; CDR3aa: CASSRGGGSPLHF
j_gene: TRBJ1-1; d_gene: TRBD1; v_gene: TRBV10-2; abundance: .; CDR3nt: TGCGCCAGGTCGACAGGGGCGAACACTGAAGCTTTCTTT; CDR3aa: CARSTGANTEAFF
j_gene: TRBJ2-1; d_gene: .; v_gene: TRBV9; abundance: few; CDR3nt: TGTGCCAGCAGCGTTGGCTCGAATGAGCAGTTCTTC; CDR3aa: CASSVGSNEQFF
j_gene: TRBJ2-7; d_gene: .; v_gene: TRBV20-1; abundance: few; CDR3nt: TGCAGTGCTACACGACAGTCAGGCGAGCAGTACTTC; CDR3aa: CSATRQSGEQYF
j_gene: TRBJ2-3; d_gene: .; v_gene: TRBV6-5; abundance: few; CDR3nt: TGTGCCAGCAGTTACTTGGCTAGAAGAAGCACAGATACGCAGTATTTT; CDR3aa: CASSYLARRSTDTQYF
j_gene: TRBJ2-5; d_gene: TRBD2; v_gene: TRBV27; abundance: .; CDR3nt: TGTGCCGGCAGTTTGGGGGGGGGTTTACAAGAGACCCAGTACTTC; CDR3aa: CAGSLGGGLQETQYF
j_gene: TRBJ2-2; d_gene: .; v_gene: TRBV5-1; abundance: few; CDR3nt: TGCGCCAGCAGGAGGGACCCGGGGAACACCGGGGAGCTGTTTTTT; CDR3aa: CASRRDPGNTGELFF
j_gene: TRBJ2-5; d_gene: .; v_gene: TRBV4-3; abundance: .; CDR3nt: TGCGCCAGCAGCCAGGGGAATCGGGAGACCCAGTACTTC; CDR3aa: CASSQGNRETQYF
j_gene: TRBJ2-2; d_gene: .; v_gene: TRBV7-2; abundance: .; CDR3nt: TGTGCCAGCAGCCGCATCCCCGGGACACTTAACACCGGGGAGCTGTTTTTT; CDR3aa: CASSRIPGTLNTGELFF
j_gene: TRBJ1-1; d_gene: .; v_gene: TRBV3-1; abundance: .; CDR3nt: TGTGCCAGCAGCTCCCACCCGGGGGCAGAAGCTTTCTTT; CDR3aa: CASSSHPGAEAFF
j_gene: TRBJ2-3; d_gene: .; v_gene: TRBV7-9; abundance: .; CDR3nt: TGTGCCAGCAGCTCCGGTGTGGGCACAGATACGCAGTATTTT; CDR3aa: CASSSGVGTDTQYF
j_gene: TRBJ2-3; d_gene: .; v_gene: TRBV6-5; abundance: .; CDR3nt: TGTGCCAGCAGTTACAGGGGCACTCCAGATACGCAGTATTTT; CDR3aa: CASSYRGTPDTQYF
j_gene: TRBJ2-2; d_gene: .; v_gene: TRBV20-1; abundance: few; CDR3nt: TGCAGTGCTAACAAACTACAGGGTAACACCGGGGAGCTGTTTTTT; CDR3aa: CSANKLQGNTGELFF
j_gene: TRBJ1-1; d_gene: .; v_gene: TRBV10-3; abundance: few; CDR3nt: TGTGCCATCTCGGCCGCCATGAACACTGAAGCTTTCTTT; CDR3aa: CAISAAMNTEAFF
j_gene: TRBJ1-6; d_gene: .; v_gene: TRBV9; abundance: many; CDR3nt: TGTGCCAGCAGCGGCACCGGGCCCGCCGGGTCACCCCTCCACTTT; CDR3aa: CASSGTGPAGSPLHF
j_gene: TRBJ2-5; d_gene: .; v_gene: TRBV15; abundance: few; CDR3nt: TGTGCCACCAGCAGAGAAAAGTGGCAAGAGACCCAGTACTTC; CDR3aa: CATSREKWQETQYF